This entry lists 15 T cell receptor beta chains sequenced from one sample in a study of T cell responses to AZD1222 COVID-19 vaccine. Measured with immunoSEQ multiplex PCR; TCRdb has only the in-frame clones, and not every one. Among about 120,000 clones listed, around 89% were seen once. This specimen was peripheral blood, taken on day 0 of AZD1222 vaccination. The receptors originated from an adult in good health.

The chain uses TRBV29-1 and TRBJ1-5, with TRBD1 matching 9 bases. J was trimmed by 3 bases and V by 7 bases; bases with no gene match: 13. CDR1 and CDR2 (germline): SQVTM, ANQGSEA. The CDR3 has 16 residues. CDR3 protein: CSAGLWTGDSNQPQHF. The CDR3 nucleotides are TGCAGCGCTGGCCTTTGGACAGGGGATTCCAATCAGCCCCAGCATTTT.

V usage is TRBV21-1 and J usage is TRBJ2-7. TRBV21-1 is assigned pseudogene status. This CDR3 spans 13 amino acids. The CDR3 region is CASSKVQGYEQYF. Written as DNA, the CDR3 is TGTGCCAGCAGCAAAGTGCAAGGGTACGAGCAGTACTTC.

The chain couples TRBV19 to TRBJ2-1, with 7 bases matching TRBD2. The V gene end was trimmed by 6 bases and the J gene end by 8 bases; junction bases not matched to a gene: 10. CDR1 is LNHDA, CDR2 SQIVND, per germline (reference sequence). The CDR3 covers 14 residues. CDR3 sequence: CASSLRLAWDEQFF. CDR3 bases: TGTGCCAGTAGCCTTAGACTAGCTTGGGATGAGCAGTTCTTC.

The V and J genes are TRBV5-6 and TRBJ2-3, with a possible D match to TRBD1 (5 bases). V was cut by 5 bases and J by 0 bases, with 13 bases left in between. CDR1 and CDR2 (germline): SGHDT, YYEEEE. The CDR3 runs to 15 residues. CDR3 amino acids: CASSRSTDSTDTQYF. The CDR3 DNA follows: TGTGCCAGCAGTAGATCGACAGACAGCACAGATACGCAGTATTTT. The variable domain in full, with the rest retrieved from reference TRBV5-6 and TRBJ2-3, is DAGVTQSPTHLIKTRGQQVTLRCSPKSGHDTVSWYQQALGQGPQFIFQYYEEEERQRGNFPDRFSGHQFPNYSSELNVNALLLGDSALYLCASSRSTDSTDTQYFGPGTRLTVL.

The genes are TRBV6-5 and TRBJ1-1; no reliable D call. The CDR3 loop spans 14 amino acids. Germline loops: CDR1 MNHEY, CDR2 SVGAGI. Trimming took off 6 bases at V and 5 bases at J, with 16 bases between the two ends. As DNA, the CDR3 is TGTGCCAGCAGCTCCTTTAAGGGAACGACTGAAGCTTTCTTT. Its protein is CASSSFKGTTEAFF.

The CDR3 DNA reads TGTGCCAGCAGCCAGCCCGGGGACTACGAGCAGTACTTC. The encoded protein is CASSQPGDYEQYF. V usage is TRBV7-3 and J usage is TRBJ2-7; D might be TRBD2 (5 bases). The V end lost 5 bases, the J end lost 3 bases, and 11 bases lay between the germline ends. Germline V CDR1 and CDR2: SGHTA, FQGTGA. The CDR3 has 13 residues. Full variable domain (rest looked up from reference TRBV7-3 and TRBJ2-7): GAGVSQTPSNKVTEKGKYVELRCDPISGHTALYWYRQSLGQGPEFLIYFQGTGAADDSGLPNDRFFAVRPEGSVSTLKIQRTERGDSAVYLCASSQPGDYEQYFGPGTRLTVT.

This clone has just one count. V is TRBV18 and J is TRBJ1-1; 9 nucleotides match TRBD1. Germline loops: CDR1 KGHSH, CDR2 LQKENI. CDR3 length equals 15 residues. With 8 bases clipped from V and 0 bases from J, the junction kept 7 bases outside the gene matches. The CDR3 DNA is TGTGCCAGCCTCTTCGGGACAGGGATGAACACTGAAGCTTTCTTT. It translates to CASLFGTGMNTEAFF.

This rearrangement joins TRBV10-3 to TRBJ2-3, with D possibly matching TRBD2 (5 bases). CDR1 is ENHRY, CDR2 SYGVKD, per germline. Trimming removed 10 bases from V and 4 bases from J, with 15 bases in between. The CDR3 is 13 amino acids. The CDR3 loop reads CATRTEAADTQYF. The CDR3 DNA follows: TGTGCCACCCGGACTGAAGCAGCAGATACGCAGTATTTT.

This chain connects TRBV25-1 to TRBJ2-7, with D possibly TRBD1 on 6 matching bases. Trimming stripped 6 bases from V and 3 bases from J, with 18 bases between. CDR1 is MGHDK, CDR2 SYGVNS, per germline. The CDR3 runs 15 residues. The CDR3 nucleotides read TGTGCCAGCAGCCGAATAGGGGGAAAGGGCTACGAGCAGTACTTC. Translating it yields CASSRIGGKGYEQYF.

This chain's CDR3 is CASSLANRGGYTF. The DNA of the CDR3 is TGTGCCAGCAGCTTAGCTAACAGGGGCGGCTACACCTTC. This chain links TRBV7-9 with TRBJ1-2; 7 bases map to TRBD1. Losses at the gene ends were 0 bases for V and 8 bases for J; bases not matched to a gene: 3. The CDR3 runs to 13 residues. Germline V gives CDR1 SEHNR, CDR2 FQNEAQ (reference sequence).

The sample holds a few counts of this clone. The V and J genes are TRBV4-3 and TRBJ1-6; D may be TRBD1 (5 bases). Germline loops: CDR1 LGHNA, CDR2 YSLEER. The V end lost 0 bases, the J end lost 10 bases, and 13 bases lay between the germline ends. CDR3 length equals 15 residues. In DNA form, the CDR3 reads TGCGCCAGCAGCCAAGAAAACAGGCGAGAATCACCCCTCCACTTT. Its protein product is CASSQENRRESPLHF.

CDR3 in DNA: TGTGCCAGCAGCTTAGGGAGCTCTGGAAACACCATATATTTT. It is translated as CASSLGSSGNTIYF. The V and J genes are TRBV5-4 and TRBJ1-3; D is ambiguous. V lost 2 bases to trimming and J lost 0 bases, with 6 bases between them. CDR1 and CDR2 (germline): SGHNT, YYREEE (reference sequence). The CDR3 length is 14 residues. Looking up the rest from reference TRBV5-4 and TRBJ1-3 gives the full variable domain: ETGVTQSPTHLIKTRGQQVTLRCSSQSGHNTVSWYQQALGQGPQFIFQYYREEENGRGNFPPRFSGLQFPNYSSELNVNALELDDSALYLCASSLGSSGNTIYFGEGSWLTVV.

The CDR3 nucleotides are TGTGCCAGCAGTTATATCAACAGCAATCAGCCCCAGCATTTT. Amino acid sequence: CASSYINSNQPQHF. The genes are TRBV6-5 and TRBJ1-5, with D hard to call. Trimming removed 3 bases from V and 1 base from J, with 7 bases in between. CDR3 length: 14 amino acids. Germline assignment: CDR1 MNHEY and CDR2 SVGAGI.

The rearrangement uses TRBV7-8 and TRBJ2-1; 11 bases are shared with TRBD1. This CDR3 is 13 amino acids long. After removal of 5 bases from V and 15 bases from J, the junction contained 9 bases not matched to a gene. Germline CDR1 is SGHVS and CDR2 is FQNEAQ. The chain's CDR3 is CASSPSDRGLAFF. The CDR3, as DNA: TGTGCCAGCAGCCCGTCGGACAGGGGGCTTGCGTTCTTC.

CDR3 sequence (DNA): TGTGCCAGCAGTTTAGTCCGTAGCCCCTACAATGAGCAGTTCTTC. Translated, it gives CASSLVRSPYNEQFF. The V call is TRBV27, the J call TRBJ2-1; D is unresolved. Germline V lookup: CDR1 MNHEY, CDR2 SMNVEV (reference sequence). V was pared by 2 bases and J by 2 bases, with 10 bases between. The CDR3 length is 15 residues.